The 9 T cell receptor beta chains presented below share a single source sample, sequenced in a study of CD8+CD57+ T cells in acquired aplastic anemia. By flow cytometry, patients selected for sequencing had shown an expansion of CD8+CD57+ cells. It was genomic DNA that served as the template for profiling TCR beta VDJ and CDR3. A single record per CDR3 protein comes from TCRdb applying MiXCR to the reads. Of fewer than 250,000 distinct CDR3 sequences listed, approximately 45% are singletons. Sample: sorted CD4+, CD8+, or CD8+CD57+ T cells (not recorded which) from PBMCs. The receptor source for this set is a human donor with aplastic anemia.

The genes are TRBV12-3 or TRBV12-4 and TRBJ2-2, with D unresolved. V dropped 1 base and J dropped 5 bases, with 2 bases sitting between them. The CDR3 contains 12 residues. Written as DNA, the CDR3 is TGTGCCAGCAGTTTAGAAACCGGGGAGCTGTTTTTT. This codes for CASSLETGELFF.

The table lists this clonotype with many counts. The chain recombines TRBV9 with TRBJ2-1, with 9 bases lining up with TRBD2. Germline V CDR1 and CDR2: SGDLS, YYNGEE. CDR3 length equals 16 residues. V gave up 0 bases and J gave up 7 bases; unmatched junction bases: 8. Here the CDR3 reads CASSVGVSGRGNEQFF. CDR3 in DNA: TGTGCCAGCAGCGTAGGGGTTAGCGGGAGAGGTAATGAGCAGTTCTTC.

This clonotype was detected many times. V is TRBV6-1 and J is TRBJ2-7, with D possibly TRBD2 on 5 matching bases. Looked up from germline, CDR1 is MNHNS and CDR2 is SASEGT. The CDR3 runs 14 residues. The germline V and J ends were trimmed by 6 bases and 2 bases, with 14 bases remaining between them. CDR3 loop: CASSEGTAPYEQYF. The CDR3 DNA is TGTGCCAGCAGCGAGGGTACTGCGCCCTACGAGCAGTACTTC.

The CDR3 nucleotides read TGTGCCAGCAGCCTTCCAGGGGAGACCCAGTACTTC. This codes for CASSLPGETQYF. This chain joins TRBV7-8 and TRBJ2-5; D might be TRBD1 (5 bases). Looked up from germline, CDR1 is SGHVS and CDR2 is FQNEAQ. The CDR3 length is 12 residues. V was shortened by 5 bases and J by 5 bases, with 9 bases between the two germline ends.

Ten or more counts support this clonotype. J is TRBJ1-1 and V is TRBV14; D is ambiguous. The germline gives CDR1 SGHDN, CDR2 FVKESK. V was cut by 1 base and J by 1 base, with 16 bases left in between. CDR3 length: 17 amino acids. CDR3 amino acids: CASSQVALVRANTEAFF. CDR3 bases: TGTGCCAGCAGCCAAGTGGCCCTCGTAAGGGCGAACACTGAAGCTTTCTTT.

The rearrangement links TRBV20-1 to TRBJ1-2, with no clear D. Germline V CDR1 and CDR2: DFQATT, SNEGSKA (reference sequence). V was shortened by 6 bases and J by 6 bases, with 17 bases between the two germline ends. This CDR3 is 13 amino acids long. CDR3 region: CSAVLPYTDGYTF. Written as DNA, the CDR3 is TGCAGTGCCGTTTTACCGTACACCGATGGCTACACCTTC.

This clonotype came up many times. The chain joins TRBV19 to TRBJ1-5; TRBD1 might be the D (6 bases). Deletions cut 1 base from V and 2 bases from J, with 9 bases between. The CDR3 is 15 amino acids. CDR1 and CDR2 from the germline V gene are LNHDA and SQIVND (reference sequence). CDR3 coding DNA: TGTGCCAGTAGTATAGGCAGGGGTGGCAATCAGCCCCAGCATTTT. This codes for CASSIGRGGNQPQHF.

J is TRBJ2-5 and V is TRBV2; D may match TRBD1 or TRBD2 (6 bases each). V was shortened by 10 bases and J by 4 bases, with 16 bases between the two germline ends. The germline gives CDR1 SNHLY, CDR2 FYNNEI. The CDR3 contains 13 residues. The CDR3 DNA sequence: TGTGCCACCAAACTCGGGGGCGGAGAGACCCAGTACTTC. This codes for CATKLGGGETQYF.

The rearrangement links TRBV9 to TRBJ1-1, with 8 bases fitting TRBD1. From germline, CDR1 is SGDLS and CDR2 YYNGEE. V shed 0 bases, J shed 2 bases, and the junction held 6 bases outside the gene matches. The length of the CDR3 is 16 residues. The CDR3 protein is CASSVGADRANTEAFF. The DNA for the CDR3 is TGTGCCAGCAGCGTAGGGGCGGACAGGGCAAACACTGAAGCTTTCTTT.